This T cell receptor beta chain derives from a study of CD8 T cells in ankylosing spondylitis. CDR3 size: 13 residues. V lost 2 bases to trimming and J lost 8 bases; unmatched junction nucleotides: 3. CDR1 MNHEY and CDR2 SMNVEV come from the germline V gene (reference sequence). Each CDR3 protein is one row after TCRdb ran MiXCR on the 5' RACE reads. The data hold 150,000 to 250,000 distinct CDR3 sequences, with 13% observed a single time. The sequencing sample was made of blood, either unsorted or a sorted T cell fraction (not recorded which). The V gene is TRBV27, the J gene TRBJ1-5, with 7 bases matching TRBD1. This TCR was recovered from a male donor with ankylosing spondylitis or in good health (not recorded which). CDR3 protein: CASSLQGGEPQHF. The CDR3 DNA is TGTGCCAGCAGTTTACAGGGGGGGGAGCCCCAGCATTTT.